This TCR beta chain came from a study of T-cell reconstitution after alpha-beta-depleted transplantation in children. Study findings and constraints: At the one-year point after transplant, T-cell counts and TCRbeta diversity were found to come mostly from T cells that had been newly produced.

Molecular barcoding with unique molecular identifiers was used for the TCRbeta library. MiXCR, applied by TCRdb to the PCR reads, yields one record per CDR3 protein. Of approximately 980,000 distinct CDR3 sequences listed, around 30% are singletons. Turning to this clonotype: Antigen unknown.

Germline loops: CDR1 DFQATT, CDR2 SNEGSKA (reference sequence). CDR3 length: 15 residues. V was clipped by 6 bases and J by 2 bases; unmatched bases: 9. This TCR derives from a boy younger than two who had a stem cell transplant for SCID, so the T cells may come from the graft donor. The source material was PBMCs, mostly from graft donor cells, sampled 360 days after TCRalphabeta/CD19-depleted stem cell transplant. The chain is built from TRBV20-1 and TRBJ2-3; 9 nucleotides align to TRBD1. CDR3 sequence reads: CSAAVGQGITDTQYF. The CDR3 region has the DNA TGCAGTGCGGCGGTAGGACAGGGGATCACAGATACGCAGTATTTT.